Reported below is one T cell receptor beta chain. Antigen unknown. The CDR3 is 14 residues long. The ends were cut back, 4 bases at V and 7 bases at J, with 11 bases in the middle. The germline V gene encodes CDR1 SEHNR and CDR2 FQNEAQ (reference sequence). The sample originates from a study of cytomegalovirus exposure and HLA in healthy donors. Study in general: The 130 or so validation repertoires, a later analysis reported, used the same platform as the approximately 730 repertoires from the first cohort. Regarding the study as a whole: TCR beta chains numbering under 200 were designated cytomegalovirus-associated.

The approximately 120-subject validation cohort, separate from the approximately 670-subject first cohort, included the donors. Generated by immunoSEQ multiplex PCR, the TCRdb table keeps only in-frame clones and is missing some. The sample consists of some 56,000 clones, 90% to 95% of them appearing once. This clonotype originated in a woman under 30 in good health and CMV-seropositive. The J gene is TRBJ1-6, the V gene TRBV7-9; D may be TRBD1 (6 bases). The specimen was PBMCs. The CDR3 DNA reads as TGTGCCAGCAGCTATGGACAGTTAAATTCACCCCTCCACTTT. Protein: CASSYGQLNSPLHF.